Included here is one TCR beta chain sequence, with context. This entry comes from a study of blood T cells in healthy people across ages. V lost 3 bases, J lost 0 bases, and 3 bases lay in between. Germline-derived CDR1 and CDR2 are SGHTA and FQGNSA. CDR3 length: 13 residues. Per individual sample, total RNA of at least 5.5 micrograms was extracted. Through a sample-barcoded 5' primer and a J-beta primer mix, a second PCR was run for roughly 7 to 11 cycles. TCRdb reanalysed the 5' RACE reads using MiXCR and keeps one entry per CDR3 protein. The sample lists hundreds of thousands of distinct CDR3 sequences, approximately 30% occurring once.

Sequenced: blood. The sequence derives from a woman of 80 years or more in good health. J is TRBJ1-5 and V is TRBV7-2, with D unresolved. This chain's CDR3 is CASSFTSNQPQHF. DNA for the CDR3: TGTGCCAGCAGCTTTACTAGCAATCAGCCCCAGCATTTT.